Sequencing of this T cell receptor (beta chain) was carried out in a study of OX40 agonist ivuxolimab in advanced cancers. In the study overall: In this trial design, patients received ivuxolimab intravenously at 0.01 to 10 mg/kg every 2 weeks. Aged about 23 to 80 with a mean of approximately 57 years, they were 82.7% male. General study points: The study found among the lowest clonal expansion in partial responders at 0.1-3.0 mg/kg.

This CDR3 region has 16 residues. V lost 5 bases and J lost 0, with 14 bases in between. In germline, CDR1 is MDHEN, CDR2 SYDVKM. Points on this clone: No antigen is known for it.

The table came from immunoSEQ multiplex PCR; TCRdb's copy has only in-frame clones and leaves some out. Here the sample spans tens of thousands of clones, approximately 90% being singletons. The material sequenced was CD4+ or CD8+ T cells sorted from blood, taken in a trial of the OX40 agonist ivuxolimab. The J gene is TRBJ1-5, the V gene TRBV28; no definite D call. This clonotype was sampled from an adult with an advanced solid tumor such as melanoma, head and neck, liver or kidney cancer. The CDR3 is CASSPTTGYSNQPQHF. The CDR3 bases are TGTGCCAGCAGTCCAACGACTGGGTATAGCAATCAGCCCCAGCATTTT. The entire variable domain, with the rest obtained from reference TRBV28 and TRBJ1-5, is as follows: DVKVTQSSRYLVKRTGEKVFLECVQDMDHENMFWYRQDPGLGLRLIYFSYDVKMKEKGDIPEGYSVSREKKERFSLILESASTNQTSMYLCASSPTTGYSNQPQHFGDGTRLSIL.